The sequence of this T cell receptor beta chain was determined in a study of radiation and T cells in renal cell carcinoma. Treatment defined: 15 Gy SBRT to primary tumor, nephrectomy 4 weeks later. Some clones are missing from TCRdb's copy, which holds only in-frame ones; the method was immunoSEQ multiplex PCR. Of some 14,000 clones in the sample, over 60% were seen once. Germline V gene lookup returns CDR1 MNHEY and CDR2 SMNVEV (reference sequence). Trimming pared 2 bases from V and 2 bases from J, leaving 5 bases between. The CDR3 is 13 residues long. This material consisted of tumor tissue, taken from a patient whose treatment included radiotherapy and nephrectomy. The sequence derives from a woman between 65 and 79 years old with renal cell carcinoma. The V gene is TRBV27, the J gene TRBJ2-3; D uncertain. CDR3 DNA sequence: TGTGCCAGCAGTTTAACACTCACAGATACGCAGTATTTT. Translating gives CASSLTLTDTQYF.